This T cell receptor (beta chain) was profiled in a study of cytomegalovirus exposure and HLA in healthy donors. Trimming took 3 bases from V and 4 from J, leaving 13 bases between them. Germline-derived CDR1 and CDR2 are MNHEY and SMNVEV (reference sequence). The CDR3 totals 14 residues. The study ran its PCR with 60 Vbeta and 13 Jbeta primers. Produced via immunoSEQ multiplex PCR; TCRdb's table is partial and in-frame only. The sample contains about 170,000 clones, around 77% of which appear only once. Study results and caveats: Among CMV-associated TCR beta chains, most appeared HLA-restricted in a later analysis.

As regards this clone: Its specificity is not known.

Sequencing was done on a sample of PBMCs. The clonotype was recovered from a female donor in good health and CMV-seronegative. This chain links TRBV27 with TRBJ2-7, with D maybe TRBD1 (5 bases). CDR3 bases: TGTGCCAGCAGTTTCGGGCAGGGTGTGTACGAGCAGTACTTC. This codes for CASSFGQGVYEQYF.